The 5 T cell receptor beta chains below all came from one sample that was sequenced in a study of cytomegalovirus exposure and HLA in healthy donors. This PCR relied on a set of 60 Vbeta primers and 13 Jbeta primers. Repertoires were generated with immunoSEQ multiplex PCR, while TCRdb's copy carries only in-frame clones and drops some. The sample lists hundreds of thousands of clones, 70% to 80% occurring once. Material: PBMCs. All receptors come from a male donor in good health and CMV-seronegative.

The chain links TRBV5-8 to TRBJ2-3; 8 nucleotides agree with TRBD2. V dropped 0 bases and J dropped 4; count of bases not matched to a gene: 7. Germline CDR1 is SGHTS and CDR2 is YDEGEE. The CDR3 spans 16 residues. The CDR3 here is CASSLGAGDFPDTQYF. As DNA, the CDR3 is TGTGCCAGCAGCTTGGGAGCGGGAGACTTCCCAGATACGCAGTATTTT.

The chain is built from TRBV9 and TRBJ2-2; D gene uncertain. Germline lookup yields CDR1 SGDLS and CDR2 YYNGEE. The CDR3 sequence is 14 residues long. V lost 4 bases, J lost 4 bases, and 11 bases lay in between. The CDR3, as DNA: TGTGCCAGCAGCCTCCCCCCGGTCACCGGGGAGCTGTTTTTT. Its translation: CASSLPPVTGELFF. Based on the CDR3 plus reference TRBV9 and TRBJ2-2, the full variable domain is DSGVTQTPKHLITATGQRVTLRCSPRSGDLSVYWYQQSLDQGLQFLIQYYNGEERAKGNILERFSAQQFPDLHSELNLSSLELGDSALYFCASSLPPVTGELFFGEGSRLTVL.

CDR3 DNA: TGTGCCAGCAGCTTAGTGGGGGCCAGCAATCAGCCCCAGCATTTT. Encoded protein: CASSLVGASNQPQHF. The chain joins TRBV7-8 to TRBJ1-5; TRBD1 is a possible D gene (6 bases). This CDR3 is built from 15 residues. V was pared by 1 base and J by 1 base, with 8 bases between. The germline gives CDR1 SGHVS, CDR2 FQNEAQ. The full variable domain, rest sourced from reference TRBV7-8 and TRBJ1-5, is GAGVSQSPRYKVAKRGQDVALRCDPISGHVSLFWYQQALGQGPEFLTYFQNEAQLDKSGLPSDRFFAERPEGSVSTLKIQRTQQEDSAVYLCASSLVGASNQPQHFGDGTRLSIL.

In its sample, this clone was seen once. This specimen includes other DNA sequences encoding the same CDR3. V usage is TRBV6-1 and J usage is TRBJ1-5, with D possibly being TRBD1 (5 bases). Looked up from germline, CDR1 is MNHNS and CDR2 is SASEGT. The germline V and J ends were trimmed by 4 bases and 3 bases, with 16 bases remaining between them. The CDR3 is 16 residues long. CDR3 nucleotides: TGTGCCAGCAGTGCCTGGGGCGGGGGGAACAATCAGCCCCAGCATTTT. Amino acids: CASSAWGGGNNQPQHF.

This clone showed up just a few times. The chain employs TRBV6-5 and TRBJ1-1, with D tentatively TRBD1 (6 bases). CDR1 is MNHEY, CDR2 SVGAGI, per germline. The CDR3 runs to 16 residues. The V gene lost 0 bases and the J gene lost 0 bases, with 11 bases spanning the gap. CDR3 nucleotides: TGTGCCAGCAGTTACTCGTCGGACAGTTTGAACACTGAAGCTTTCTTT. Translating gives CASSYSSDSLNTEAFF.